The clone carrying this TCR beta chain showed up many times. Its antigen is still unknown. The data are from a study of early T cells in non-severe SARS-CoV-2 infection. Overall study context: Sequenced bulk RNA came from whole blood that was unsorted, and chains were unpaired. Regarding the study as a whole: Clonotype matching in VDJdb favored anti-spike CD8 responses and did not capture private and CD4 specificities.

Via MiXCR, TCRdb re-called the 5' RACE reads, giving one row per CDR3 protein. The sample has 75,000 to 80,000 distinct CDR3 sequences; about 10% are singletons. Germline loops: CDR1 LNHDA, CDR2 SQIVND (reference sequence). J lost 4 bases, V lost 8 bases, and 7 bases had no gene match. The CDR3 sequence is 14 residues long. This sequence originates from an adult who was a healthcare worker with PCR-confirmed SARS-CoV-2 infection or an uninfected control (not recorded which). The sample was whole blood, taken at baseline. The J gene is TRBJ2-2, the V gene TRBV19, with 7 nucleotides matching TRBD1. The CDR3, as DNA: TGTGCCAGTCGAACAGGGGTCGGCACCGGGGAGCTGTTTTTT. Its translation: CASRTGVGTGELFF.